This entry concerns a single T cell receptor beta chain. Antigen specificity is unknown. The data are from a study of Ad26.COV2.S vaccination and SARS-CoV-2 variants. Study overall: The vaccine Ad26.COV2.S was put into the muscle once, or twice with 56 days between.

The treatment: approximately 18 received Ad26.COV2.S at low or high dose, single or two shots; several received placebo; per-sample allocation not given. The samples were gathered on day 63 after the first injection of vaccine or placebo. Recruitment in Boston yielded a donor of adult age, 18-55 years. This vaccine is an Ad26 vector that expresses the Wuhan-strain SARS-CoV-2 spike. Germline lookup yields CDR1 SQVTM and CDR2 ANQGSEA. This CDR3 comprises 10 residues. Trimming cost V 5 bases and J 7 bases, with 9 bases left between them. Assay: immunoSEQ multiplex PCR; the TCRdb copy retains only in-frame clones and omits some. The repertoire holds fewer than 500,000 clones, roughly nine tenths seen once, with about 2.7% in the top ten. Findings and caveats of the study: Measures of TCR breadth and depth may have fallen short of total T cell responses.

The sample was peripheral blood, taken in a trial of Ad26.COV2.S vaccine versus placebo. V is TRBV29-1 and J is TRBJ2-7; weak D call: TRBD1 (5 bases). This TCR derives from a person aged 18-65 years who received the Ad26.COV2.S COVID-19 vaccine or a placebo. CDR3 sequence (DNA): TGCAGCGTTCGTTCAGGGGAGCAGTACTTC. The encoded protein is CSVRSGEQYF.